This T cell receptor (beta chain) originates from a study of blood T cell repertoires in COVID-19. Study-wide context: COVID-19 samples, acute and convalescent, were from the United States, Italy and Spain.

Assignments of participants to cohorts depended upon their own reported clinical history. Per germline, CDR1 MDHEN and CDR2 SYDVKM. V lost 8 bases and J 3 bases, leaving 8 bases between the germline ends. The CDR3 consists of 12 residues. In the authors' methods: Researchers report that nucleated cell counts were estimated from reference gene primer amplification. Clones were read by immunoSEQ multiplex PCR, and TCRdb kept only the in-frame ones, dropping some. Clonal size and the V and J genes are those of that table, whereas D and trimming came from the DNA. Here the sample spans 250,000 to 300,000 clones, 80% to 90% being singletons.

The rearrangement uses TRBV28 and TRBJ1-5; no reliable D call. The receptor was derived from a man between 35 and 55 years old who had recovered from COVID-19. Material for sequencing was PBMCs or T cells enriched from blood (not recorded which). The CDR3 region is CASSVINQPQHF. CDR3 in DNA: TGTGCCAGCTCAGTTATCAATCAGCCCCAGCATTTT.